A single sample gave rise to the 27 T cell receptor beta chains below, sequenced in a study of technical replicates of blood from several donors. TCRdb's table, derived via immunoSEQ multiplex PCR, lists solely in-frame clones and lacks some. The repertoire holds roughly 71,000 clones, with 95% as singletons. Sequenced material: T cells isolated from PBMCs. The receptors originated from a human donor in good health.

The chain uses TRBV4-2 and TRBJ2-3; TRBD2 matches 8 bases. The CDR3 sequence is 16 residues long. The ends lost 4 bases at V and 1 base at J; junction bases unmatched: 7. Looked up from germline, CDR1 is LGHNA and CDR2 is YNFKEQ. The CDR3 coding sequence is TGTGCCAGCAGCCCCTTTGGTAGCGGGGGCACAGATACGCAGTATTTT. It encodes CASSPFGSGGTDTQYF.

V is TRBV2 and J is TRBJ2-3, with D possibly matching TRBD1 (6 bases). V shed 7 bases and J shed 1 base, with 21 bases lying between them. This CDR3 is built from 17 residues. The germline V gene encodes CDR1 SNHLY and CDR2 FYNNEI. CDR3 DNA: TGTGCCAGCATCCGACAGGCCTCATTGCTTGGCACAGATACGCAGTATTTT. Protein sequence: CASIRQASLLGTDTQYF.

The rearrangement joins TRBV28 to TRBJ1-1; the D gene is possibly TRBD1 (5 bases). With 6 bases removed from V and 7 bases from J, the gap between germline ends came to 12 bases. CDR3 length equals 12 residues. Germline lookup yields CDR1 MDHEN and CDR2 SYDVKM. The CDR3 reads CASRARGLEAFF. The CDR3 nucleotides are TGTGCCAGCAGGGCAAGGGGCCTTGAAGCTTTCTTT. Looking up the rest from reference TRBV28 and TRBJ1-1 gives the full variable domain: DVKVTQSSRYLVKRTGEKVFLECVQDMDHENMFWYRQDPGLGLRLIYFSYDVKMKEKGDIPEGYSVSREKKERFSLILESASTNQTSMYLCASRARGLEAFFGQGTRLTVV.

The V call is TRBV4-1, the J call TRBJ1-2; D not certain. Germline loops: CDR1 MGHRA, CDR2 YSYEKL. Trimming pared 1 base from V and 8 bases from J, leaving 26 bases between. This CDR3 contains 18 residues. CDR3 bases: TGCGCCAGCAGCCAAGGAACAGTTCTATGGATACGCTTTCAAGGCTACACCTTC. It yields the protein CASSQGTVLWIRFQGYTF.

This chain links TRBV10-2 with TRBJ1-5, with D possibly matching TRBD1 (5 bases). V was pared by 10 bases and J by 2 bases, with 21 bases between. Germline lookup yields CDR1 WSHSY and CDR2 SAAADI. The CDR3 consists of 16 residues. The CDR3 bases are TGCGCCACTAGCGCCCCCTTGGTGGGGCGCAATCAGCCCCAGCATTTT. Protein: CATSAPLVGRNQPQHF.

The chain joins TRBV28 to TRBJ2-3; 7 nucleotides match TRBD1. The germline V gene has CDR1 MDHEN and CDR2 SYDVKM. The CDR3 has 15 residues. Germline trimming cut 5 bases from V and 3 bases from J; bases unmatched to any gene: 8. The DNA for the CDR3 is TGTGCCAGCAGTGATAGACAGGGATCGACAGATACGCAGTATTTT. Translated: CASSDRQGSTDTQYF.

Here the CDR3 DNA reads TGTGCCAGCAGCTTAGCTGAGTATCCAGATACGCAGTATTTT. This codes for CASSLAEYPDTQYF. V usage is TRBV13 and J usage is TRBJ2-3; D remains unclear. Trimming took off 1 base at V and 4 bases at J, with 9 bases between the two ends. CDR3 length equals 14 residues. The germline V gene has CDR1 PRHDT and CDR2 FYEKMQ (reference sequence).

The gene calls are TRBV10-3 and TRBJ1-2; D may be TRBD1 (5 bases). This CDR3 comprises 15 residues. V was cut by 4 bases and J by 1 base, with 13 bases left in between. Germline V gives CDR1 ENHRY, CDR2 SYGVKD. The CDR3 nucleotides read TGTGCCATCAGTGCCTCGGGGGGGGGTAACTATGGCTACACCTTC. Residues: CAISASGGGNYGYTF.

The CDR3 region is CASSYTGDYGYTF. The CDR3, as DNA: TGTGCCAGCAGCTACACAGGTGACTATGGCTACACCTTC. The chain joins TRBV7-3 to TRBJ1-2; TRBD1 might be the D (5 bases). Germline assignment: CDR1 SGHTA and CDR2 FQGTGA. The CDR3 has 13 residues. V lost 4 bases, J lost 3 bases, and 9 bases lay in between.

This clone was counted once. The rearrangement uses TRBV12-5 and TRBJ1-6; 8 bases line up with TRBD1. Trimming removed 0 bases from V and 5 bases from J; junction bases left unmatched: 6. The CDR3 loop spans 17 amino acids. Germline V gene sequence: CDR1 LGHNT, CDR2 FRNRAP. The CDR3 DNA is TGTGCTAGTGGTTTGGTACTGACAGGGGAGAATAATTCACCCCTCCACTTT. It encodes CASGLVLTGENNSPLHF.

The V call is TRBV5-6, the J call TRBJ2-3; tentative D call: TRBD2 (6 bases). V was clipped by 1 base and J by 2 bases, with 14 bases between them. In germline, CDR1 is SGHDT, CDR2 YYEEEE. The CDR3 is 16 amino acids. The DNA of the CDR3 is TGTGCCAGCAGCTTGTACGGGAGCCTCGTCACAGATACGCAGTATTTT. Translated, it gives CASSLYGSLVTDTQYF.

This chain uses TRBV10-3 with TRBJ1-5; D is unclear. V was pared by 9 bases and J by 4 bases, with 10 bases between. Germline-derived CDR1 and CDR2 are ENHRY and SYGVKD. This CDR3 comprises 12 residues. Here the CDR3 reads CAIRSGNQPQHF. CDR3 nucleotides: TGTGCCATTAGGTCGGGTAATCAGCCCCAGCATTTT.

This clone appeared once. Here the CDR3 reads CASIPGSKHYGYTF. In nucleotides, the CDR3 is TGTGCCAGTATCCCAGGCAGCAAACACTATGGCTACACCTTC. This sequence joins TRBV19 and TRBJ1-2; no firm D call. The CDR3 contains 14 residues. The germline gives CDR1 LNHDA, CDR2 SQIVND (reference sequence). The ends were cut back, 7 bases at V and 3 bases at J, with 15 bases in the middle.

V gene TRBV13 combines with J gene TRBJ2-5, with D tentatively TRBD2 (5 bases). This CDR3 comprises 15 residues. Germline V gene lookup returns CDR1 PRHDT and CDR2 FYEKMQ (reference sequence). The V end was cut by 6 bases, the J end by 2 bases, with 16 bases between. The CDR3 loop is CASSGRVELQETQYF. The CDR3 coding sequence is TGTGCCAGCAGTGGGCGGGTGGAACTACAAGAGACCCAGTACTTC.

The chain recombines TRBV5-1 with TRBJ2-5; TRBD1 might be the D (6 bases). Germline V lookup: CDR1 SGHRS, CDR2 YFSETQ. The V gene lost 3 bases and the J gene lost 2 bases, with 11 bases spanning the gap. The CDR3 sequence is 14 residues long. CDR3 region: CASSSRQVQETQYF. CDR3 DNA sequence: TGCGCCAGCAGCTCGCGACAGGTTCAAGAGACCCAGTACTTC.

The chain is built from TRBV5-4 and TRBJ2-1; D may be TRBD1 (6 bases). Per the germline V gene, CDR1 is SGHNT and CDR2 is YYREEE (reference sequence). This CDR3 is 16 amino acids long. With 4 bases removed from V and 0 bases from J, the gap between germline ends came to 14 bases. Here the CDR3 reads CASSQGGSHSYNEQFF. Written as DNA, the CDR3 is TGTGCCAGCAGCCAAGGGGGTTCCCACTCCTACAATGAGCAGTTCTTC.

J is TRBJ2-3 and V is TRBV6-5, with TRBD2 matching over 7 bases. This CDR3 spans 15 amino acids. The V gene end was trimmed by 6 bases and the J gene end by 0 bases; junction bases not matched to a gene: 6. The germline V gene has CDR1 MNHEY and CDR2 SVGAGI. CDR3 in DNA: TGTGCCAGCAGCAGAAGCGGGACTAGCACAGATACGCAGTATTTT. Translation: CASSRSGTSTDTQYF.

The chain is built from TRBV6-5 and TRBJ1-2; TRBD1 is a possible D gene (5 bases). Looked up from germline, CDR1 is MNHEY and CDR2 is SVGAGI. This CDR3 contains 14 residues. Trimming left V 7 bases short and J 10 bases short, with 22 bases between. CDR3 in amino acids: CASTSRGSGRDYTF. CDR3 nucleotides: TGTGCCAGCACTTCCCGGGGGTCAGGTCGGGACTACACCTTC.

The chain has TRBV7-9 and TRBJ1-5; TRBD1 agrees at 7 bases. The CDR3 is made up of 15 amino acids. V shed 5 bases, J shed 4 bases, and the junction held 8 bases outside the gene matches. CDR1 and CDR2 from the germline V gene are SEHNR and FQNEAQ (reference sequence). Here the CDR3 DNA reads TGTGCCAGCAGCCTGACAGGGAGTGGTAATCAGCCCCAGCATTTT. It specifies CASSLTGSGNQPQHF. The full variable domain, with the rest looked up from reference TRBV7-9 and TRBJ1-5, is DTGVSQNPRHKITKRGQNVTFRCDPISEHNRLYWYRQTLGQGPEFLTYFQNEAQLEKSRLLSDRFSAERPKGSFSTLEIQRTEQGDSAMYLCASSLTGSGNQPQHFGDGTRLSIL.

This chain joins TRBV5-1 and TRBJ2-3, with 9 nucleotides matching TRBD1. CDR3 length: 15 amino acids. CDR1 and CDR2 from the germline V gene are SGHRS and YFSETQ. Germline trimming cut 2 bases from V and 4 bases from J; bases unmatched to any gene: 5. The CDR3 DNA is TGCGCCAGCAGCTTAGGGACAGGGCAACCAGATACGCAGTATTTT. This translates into CASSLGTGQPDTQYF.

This CDR3 is CASSWAVNSGSNYEQYF. The CDR3 DNA follows: TGTGCCAGCAGTTGGGCCGTTAATAGCGGGAGTAATTACGAGCAGTACTTC. This chain uses TRBV28 with TRBJ2-7; 9 bases align to TRBD2. This CDR3 has 17 residues. CDR1 and CDR2 from the germline V gene are MDHEN and SYDVKM. V gave up 4 bases and J gave up 4 bases; unmatched junction bases: 14.

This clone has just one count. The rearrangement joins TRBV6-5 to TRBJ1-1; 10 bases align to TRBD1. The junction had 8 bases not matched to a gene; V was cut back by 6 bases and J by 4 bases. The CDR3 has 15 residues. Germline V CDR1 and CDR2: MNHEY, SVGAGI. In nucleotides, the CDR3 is TGTGCCAGCAGAACCTCCGGGACAGGGGCCACTGAAGCTTTCTTT. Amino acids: CASRTSGTGATEAFF.

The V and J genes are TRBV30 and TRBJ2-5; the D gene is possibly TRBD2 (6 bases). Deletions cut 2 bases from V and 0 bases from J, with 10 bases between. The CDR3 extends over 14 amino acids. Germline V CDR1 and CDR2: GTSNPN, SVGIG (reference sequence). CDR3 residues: CAWSRGTNQETQYF. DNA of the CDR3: TGTGCCTGGAGTCGGGGGACGAACCAAGAGACCCAGTACTTC.

CDR3 protein: CASSPGAGLYNEQFF. The CDR3 DNA sequence: TGTGCCAGCAGCCCCGGTGCGGGACTATACAATGAGCAGTTCTTC. This chain links TRBV7-9 with TRBJ2-1, with 7 bases aligning to TRBD2. CDR3 length: 15 amino acids. CDR1 SEHNR and CDR2 FQNEAQ come from the germline V gene (reference sequence). Trimming at V came to 5 bases and at J to 4 bases, leaving 8 bases not matched to a gene. The whole variable domain, filled in from reference TRBV7-9 and TRBJ2-1, reads DTGVSQNPRHKITKRGQNVTFRCDPISEHNRLYWYRQTLGQGPEFLTYFQNEAQLEKSRLLSDRFSAERPKGSFSTLEIQRTEQGDSAMYLCASSPGAGLYNEQFFGPGTRLTVL.

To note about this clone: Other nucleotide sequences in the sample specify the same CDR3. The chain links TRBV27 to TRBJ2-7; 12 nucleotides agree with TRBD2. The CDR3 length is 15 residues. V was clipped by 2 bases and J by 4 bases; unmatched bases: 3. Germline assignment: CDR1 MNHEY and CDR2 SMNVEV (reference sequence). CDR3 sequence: CASSLATSGRYEQYF. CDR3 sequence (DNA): TGTGCCAGCAGTTTAGCTACTAGCGGGAGGTACGAGCAGTACTTC.

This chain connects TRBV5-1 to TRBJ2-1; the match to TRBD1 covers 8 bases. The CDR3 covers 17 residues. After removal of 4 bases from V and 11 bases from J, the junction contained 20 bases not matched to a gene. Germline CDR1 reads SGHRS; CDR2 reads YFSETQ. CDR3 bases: TGCGCCAGCAGCAAACACCAGGGGGCATCATCGGATGAGCAGCAGTTCTTC. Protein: CASSKHQGASSDEQQFF.

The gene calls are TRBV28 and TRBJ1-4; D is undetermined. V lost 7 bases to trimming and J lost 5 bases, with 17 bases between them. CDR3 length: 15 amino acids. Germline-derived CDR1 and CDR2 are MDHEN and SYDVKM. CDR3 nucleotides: TGTGCCAGCAAATATCAAGGAGGGATAAATGAAAAACTGTTTTTT. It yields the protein CASKYQGGINEKLFF. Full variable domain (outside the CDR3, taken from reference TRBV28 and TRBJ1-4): DVKVTQSSRYLVKRTGEKVFLECVQDMDHENMFWYRQDPGLGLRLIYFSYDVKMKEKGDIPEGYSVSREKKERFSLILESASTNQTSMYLCASKYQGGINEKLFFGSGTQLSVL.